This is a list of T cell receptor beta chains from one sample in a study of post-analysis software for immune sequencing data. Each CDR3 protein is one row after TCRdb ran MiXCR on the PCR reads. The sample consists of roughly 200,000 distinct CDR3 sequences, 25% to 35% of them appearing once. The sample comprised blood. The receptors stem from a girl aged 2-17 years with multiple sclerosis. Both conserved end residues are part of each CDR3. Fields, in order: D gene, clone size, V gene, J gene, CDR3 DNA, CDR3 protein. The D gene is left open where the match is weak. Only part of the rows carry a size: once, few, many, or a class if the clone is expanded.

.,many,TRBV20-1,TRBJ2-1,TGCAGTGCCTCCCTGTGGGGCTACAATGAGCAGTTCTTC,CSASLWGYNEQFF
.,.,TRBV30,TRBJ2-1,TGTGCCTGGAGTTTCGGGGGTTCCTACAATGAGCAGTTCTTC,CAWSFGGSYNEQFF
TRBD2,few,TRBV2,TRBJ2-7,TGTGCCAGCAGTGAAGTTGGGAGGGCGTCCTACGAGCAGTACTTC,CASSEVGRASYEQYF
TRBD2,.,TRBV15,TRBJ2-1,TGTGCCACCAGCAGAGATTCGGGAGGTCCAATTAGCTCCTACAATGAGCAGTTCTTC,CATSRDSGGPISSYNEQFF
TRBD2,few,TRBV4-1,TRBJ2-1,TGCGCCAGCAGCCAAGTAGGACTAGCTGGCGGCGATGAGCAGTTCTTC,CASSQVGLAGGDEQFF
.,many,TRBV4-1,TRBJ2-7,TGCGCCAGCAGCCGCCCTTTCGACCGGATAGGTGGCGAGCAGTACTTC,CASSRPFDRIGGEQYF
TRBD1,.,TRBV7-8,TRBJ1-1,TGTGCCAGCGGCCGACAATCAGGGGGGACTGAAGCTTTCTTT,CASGRQSGGTEAFF
.,.,TRBV4-1,TRBJ2-2,TGCGCCAGCAGCCAAGGTGAAGGGGGACCCGGGGAGCTGTTTTTT,CASSQGEGGPGELFF
TRBD2,.,TRBV28,TRBJ2-1,TGTGCCAGCAAGTTGACTAGCGGCTACAATGAGCAGTTCTTC,CASKLTSGYNEQFF
.,.,TRBV25-1,TRBJ2-7,TGTGCCAGCAGTGAATACTGGCCAGGGCTCTCCTACGAGCAGTACTTC,CASSEYWPGLSYEQYF
TRBD2,.,TRBV20-1,TRBJ2-1,TGCAGTGCCCACAGCGGGACTTGGGGGGAGCAGTTCTTC,CSAHSGTWGEQFF
TRBD1,many,TRBV5-1,TRBJ2-7,TGCGCCAGCAGCGCCGGGACAGCCTACGAGCAGTACTTC,CASSAGTAYEQYF
.,many,TRBV6-1,TRBJ2-1,TGTGCCAGCAGAGTGGGGGGGCCGGTGAGCTCCTACAATGAGCAGTTCTTC,CASRVGGPVSSYNEQFF
TRBD2,.,TRBV5-1,TRBJ2-3,TGCGCCCGCAGCCTGACTAGCGGGGGAAGCACAGATACGCAGTATTTT,CARSLTSGGSTDTQYF
.,.,TRBV7-2,TRBJ2-1,TGTGCCAGCAGCTTAGTGGGTTATTACAATGAGCAGTTCTTC,CASSLVGYYNEQFF
TRBD1,few,TRBV19,TRBJ2-1,TGTGCCAGTAGGTCGACAGGGATTATCTACAATGAGCAGTTCTTC,CASRSTGIIYNEQFF
.,.,TRBV6-1,TRBJ2-1,TGTGCCAGCAGTGAAACCTGGACCAATGAGCAGTTCTTC,CASSETWTNEQFF
.,many,TRBV29-1,TRBJ2-7,TGCAGCGCTCGGGACTTTCAATCCTACGAGCAGTACTTC,CSARDFQSYEQYF
.,.,TRBV3-1,TRBJ2-1,TGTGCCAGCAGCCATTTGAGTGGGGAGCGGGCATCCTGCAATGAGCAGTTCTTC,CASSHLSGERASCNEQFF
.,few,TRBV5-1,TRBJ2-7,TGCGCCAGCAGCCGCCTCCTCGGGGTGACGTCCTACGAGCAGTACTTC,CASSRLLGVTSYEQYF
.,.,TRBV18,TRBJ1-4,TGTGCCAGCTCTCAAACCTACGGACAGACTAATGAAAAACTGTTTTTT,CASSQTYGQTNEKLFF
TRBD2,.,TRBV3-1,TRBJ2-1,TGTGCCAGCAGCCGGTACGGGACTAGCGGGAGGGAAGATGAGCAGTTCTTC,CASSRYGTSGREDEQFF
.,many,TRBV24-1,TRBJ2-1,TGTGCCACCAGTGATTTGGGTCAGGGAACGTTCTTC,CATSDLGQGTFF
.,many,TRBV9,TRBJ1-6,TGTGCCAGCAGCGTAGGATCCGGGGTCCGGAATTCACCCCTCCACTTT,CASSVGSGVRNSPLHF
.,.,TRBV11-2,TRBJ1-4,TGTGCCAGCAGCTTAGGACGACCCGAGGGGGAAAAACTGTTTTTT,CASSLGRPEGEKLFF
TRBD2,few,TRBV20-1,TRBJ2-5,TGCAGTGCTATCGCGGGGGAGCCCCAAGAGACCCAGTACTTC,CSAIAGEPQETQYF
TRBD1,.,TRBV2,TRBJ2-2,TGTGCCAGCAGCCCGCGGACAGGGGACACCGGGGAGCTGTTTTTT,CASSPRTGDTGELFF
.,few,TRBV5-1,TRBJ2-2,TGCGCCAGCAGCTTGGACAGAACGAACACCGGGGAGCTGTTTTTT,CASSLDRTNTGELFF
TRBD1,.,TRBV20-1,TRBJ2-7,TGCAGTGCTAGAGGGGACAGGGGATTTGGCTACGAGCAGTACTTC,CSARGDRGFGYEQYF
TRBD2,few,TRBV5-1,TRBJ2-7,TGCGCCAGCAGCTTGGAACCTAGCGGGAGAGGGAACGAGCAGTACTTC,CASSLEPSGRGNEQYF
.,.,TRBV10-1,TRBJ2-3,TGCGCCAGCAGTGAGTCGATTCCGGCTAGTGGCACAGATACGCAGTATTTT,CASSESIPASGTDTQYF
.,few,TRBV12-3/TRBV12-4,TRBJ2-5,TGTGCCAGCAGAAGACACAGGGGAGGCGAGACCCAGTACTTC,CASRRHRGGETQYF
.,.,TRBV30,TRBJ2-7,TGTGCCTGGTTAGGGGCCTTGGACGAGCAGTACTTC,CAWLGALDEQYF
.,.,TRBV3-1,TRBJ1-2,TGTGCCAGCAGCTACTCAGATGGTCGTGGCTACACCTTC,CASSYSDGRGYTF
TRBD1,.,TRBV28,TRBJ1-1,TGTGCCAGCATCGAGGACAGGGAGAACACTGAAGCTTTCTTT,CASIEDRENTEAFF
.,.,TRBV29-1,TRBJ2-7,TGCAGCGTTGGGGCATCCTCGGGGAGCACGTTCTACGAGCAGTACTTC,CSVGASSGSTFYEQYF
.,.,TRBV18,TRBJ2-1,TGTGCCAGCTCACCATTAGGTACAATCAGCTCCTACAATGAGCAGTTCTTC,CASSPLGTISSYNEQFF
TRBD2,many,TRBV29-1,TRBJ2-1,TGCAGCGTTGCCGCCTTAGCGGGAGGCATGTACAATGAGCAGTTCTTC,CSVAALAGGMYNEQFF
.,.,TRBV5-4,TRBJ2-5,TGTGCCAGCAGCCCCCGGCGAGTAGGGGGGAAAGAGACCCAGTACTTC,CASSPRRVGGKETQYF
TRBD2,many,TRBV5-1,TRBJ2-7,TGCGCCAGCAGCCCGGGACTAGCGACGTGGCAGTACTTC,CASSPGLATWQYF
.,.,TRBV15,TRBJ1-2,TGTACCACCACCAGAGGCAGGTCCTATGGCTACACCTTC,CTTTRGRSYGYTF
.,few,TRBV5-1,TRBJ2-2,TGCGCCAGCAGCTCACAGGGGAACACCGGGGAGCTGTTTTTT,CASSSQGNTGELFF
.,many,TRBV5-1,TRBJ2-5,TGCGCCAGCAGGAAGGGGCGTGAAGAGACCCAGTACTTC,CASRKGREETQYF